This T cell receptor (beta chain) was sequenced for a study of long-term antiretroviral therapy in people with HIV (dated by TCRdb to between 2021 and 2023). Notes on the research overall: The earliest samples were collected roughly a decade before the 2015 WHO recommendation for immediate ART, at a time when ART was usually postponed until CD4 counts fell. This retrospective serial study examined whether starting ART and sustained HIV suppression were associated with changes in the composition and diversity of the TRB repertoire in peripheral blood. A total of roughly 180 cryopreserved PBMC samples were contributed to the cohort by 30 adults with confirmed HIV infection, with samples collected serially over a mean of 6 years (range 1-12). Among the approximately 27 participants with HIV, more than ten were female. No cross-contamination during QIAcube processing was seen in test extractions of a monoclonal T-cell line run alongside around 34 polyclonal samples.

The V and J ends are trimmed by 2 bases and 3 bases, leaving 13 bases between them. The CDR1 and CDR2 encoded by the germline V gene are SGHTA and FQGNSA. The CDR3 covers 15 residues, taking in both the cysteine and the phenylalanine. CDR3 DNA is the only sequence kept; it has 45 bases, read in frame from the first base. What the authors observed across the whole study: Inferences about post-ART repertoire changes were limited because no data were available on ART adherence, viral resistance or therapy changes. Because PBMC availability was limited, only the TCR beta chain was sequenced, with no alpha chain pairing. Samples dated from about 2004 to 2017, and the ART regimens used may be less effective than current ones. Because pre-ART samples had limited cell numbers, unsorted PBMC were profiled rather than sorted CD4+ and CD8+ T cells. CDR3 length ranges in HIV repertoires were narrower than in controls, and network structure suggested an antigen-experienced repertoire with only a slight naive shift after ART. At every time point, the repertoire was dominated by expanded TRB clones first identified before ART initiation, although this dominance fluctuated and, in many PLHIV, declined after ART. Starting ART was linked to a significant rise in TRB diversity, yet even after long-term ART the diversity remained significantly lower than in transplant donor controls.

In regard to this clone: Its antigen remains unidentified. No clone much larger than this one lies a single base away; base qualities are absent.

The immunoSEQ hsTCRB v3.0 assay was used at survey level resolution to sequence the TRB variable region. The targeted TRB sequencing depth was about 40,000-50,000 T-cell genomes per sample. TRB libraries were pooled and sequenced on an Illumina MiSeq using a v3 150-cycle kit. The paper's data handling went like this. Analysis of repertoires was carried out in R inside a reproducible Nextflow workflow spanning QC, data transformation and analysis. LymphoSeq2, an R package for exploring AIRR-Seq data, was used to implement custom analyses. A handful of samples yielding fewer than 5000 total TRB sequences were excluded, leaving 188 analyzed HIV repertoires. Among the roughly 180 retained HIV repertoires, some 60 were collected before ART initiation and 120 to 130 after ART initiation. Each repertoire was downsampled to 5000 TRB nucleotide sequences, and summary statistics were averaged across 100 downsampling iterations. TRB sequences were retained for analysis only if CDR3 regions of at least seven amino acids were present. Two measures captured diversity: a Shannon entropy-derived clonality score and the Gini coefficient. Repertoire networks linked the top 5000 CDR3 amino acid sequences whenever two sequences differed by an edit distance of one. GLIPH2 predicted antigen specificity groups and MHC restriction for TRB CDR3 amino acid sequences. Known CMV, EBV, HIV or tissue antigen associations were flagged by matching CDR3 amino acid sequences against VDJdb and McPAS-TCR. Pre-ART, post-ART and control groups were compared with Wilcoxon signed-rank tests and Holm-Bonferroni correction. As stored in TCRdb, this immuneACCESS dataset retains in-frame rearrangements with V and J assigned. A fraction of the clones does not appear; measured against another copy, unresolved V genes explain less than half of the discrepancy, and the remainder lacks a known reason. That table furnishes V, J and clone size, whereas the DNA furnished D and trimming. Recorded for this sample are roughly 37,000 clones; roughly 80% of them occurred a single time. The top ten clonotypes cover under 7% of the sample.

Inclusion was restricted to participants for whom at least one PBMC sample before ART initiation and at least two post-ART samples were available. All participants with HIV were treated in the United States of America. Cryopreserved samples of roughly 0.95-10 million PBMC were thawed and washed before DNA extraction. At the time of the earliest PBMC sample, participants with HIV were aged between roughly 20 and 55 years. Per participant, PBMC samples came from 1-4 timepoints prior to ART initiation and 2-8 timepoints following ART initiation, for a median of 7 samples. Serial HIV viral load, CD4+ T-cell count, ART history and demographic data were obtained for every participant. Genomic DNA was extracted from unsorted PBMC with a Qiagen kit on a QIAcube, processed in batches of 12 samples.

The chain couples TRBV7-2 to TRBJ2-5, with TRBD2 perhaps the D gene, on 6 matching bases. Sequences were derived from unsorted PBMCs, sampled 3.4 years after starting antiretroviral therapy. This sequence was found in a man in his thirties or forties with HIV. The CDR3 reads CASSLRFAGKETQYF. The sequenced DNA is TGTGCCAGCAGCTTAAGGTTCGCGGGGAAAGAGACCCAGTACTTC.